These 22 T cell receptor beta chains share one sample of origin, sequenced in a study of T-cell memory formation after mild COVID-19. TCRdb fed the 5' RACE reads into MiXCR, producing one record per CDR3 protein. The table shows 280,000 or so distinct CDR3 sequences, with about 20% occurring only once. The specimen sequenced was PBMCs or a T cell subset sorted from them (not recorded which). All receptors derive from a man between 18 and 35 years old who had mild COVID-19 (a few samples of this study predate the infection). Cell type and time point are not known.

This clonotype was counted between two and nine times. The CDR3 loop reads CASSYPQEQFF. DNA of the CDR3: TGTGCCAGCAGTTACCCCCAAGAGCAGTTCTTC. V is TRBV6-6 and J is TRBJ2-1, with D hard to call. V lost 2 bases and J 10 bases, leaving 6 bases between the germline ends. CDR3 size: 11 residues. Looked up from germline, CDR1 is MNHNY and CDR2 is SVGAGI (reference sequence).

This clonotype appeared a few times. The V gene is TRBV7-2, the J gene TRBJ1-2; D remains unclear. V dropped 0 bases and J dropped 8 bases, with 7 bases sitting between them. The CDR3 spans 12 residues. Germline values: CDR1 SGHTA, CDR2 FQGNSA. CDR3 coding DNA: TGTGCCAGCAGCTTAGCGCATGGAGGCTACACCTTC. Its protein is CASSLAHGGYTF.

This clonotype has just one count. This chain links TRBV7-9 with TRBJ1-5, with 8 bases fitting TRBD1. This CDR3 contains 15 residues. Germline-derived CDR1 and CDR2 are SEHNR and FQNEAQ (reference sequence). The J segment lost 2 bases and the V segment lost 5 bases, leaving 5 bases of the junction unmatched. As DNA, the CDR3 is TGTGCCAGCAGCCAAACAGGGGGAGGCAATCAGCCCCAGCATTTT. Translated, it gives CASSQTGGGNQPQHF.

This chain connects TRBV5-1 to TRBJ2-5; D not resolved. V lost 3 bases, J lost 5 bases, and 17 bases lay in between. The germline gives CDR1 SGHRS, CDR2 YFSETQ. The CDR3 spans 15 residues. CDR3 region: CASSSGPKGRETQYF. The DNA for the CDR3 is TGCGCCAGCAGCTCTGGTCCCAAAGGGCGGGAGACCCAGTACTTC.

In nucleotides, the CDR3 is TGTGCCAGCAGTGAGGGGACAGGATATCAGGGGCAGTACGTC. This encodes CASSEGTGYQGQYV. J is TRBJ2-7 and V is TRBV6-1; 8 nucleotides line up with TRBD1. The CDR3 spans 14 residues. Germline V CDR1 and CDR2: MNHNS, SASEGT. J was trimmed by 9 bases and V by 3 bases; bases with no gene match: 10.

J is TRBJ2-1 and V is TRBV7-9; possible D gene TRBD1, 6 bases. Germline V CDR1 and CDR2: SEHNR, FQNEAQ (reference sequence). CDR3 size: 12 residues. V was clipped by 3 bases and J by 7 bases, with 7 bases between them. The CDR3 DNA is TGTGCCAGCAGCTTCCAGGGGAATGAGCAGTTCTTC. Its translation: CASSFQGNEQFF.

The chain uses TRBV5-4 and TRBJ2-3; no clear D gene. The CDR3 runs 15 residues. CDR1 SGHNT and CDR2 YYREEE come from the germline V gene (reference sequence). V was trimmed by 0 bases and J by 2 bases, leaving 10 bases between them. CDR3 sequence: CASSLDRRDTDTQYF. CDR3 in DNA: TGTGCCAGCAGCTTGGATCGCCGAGACACAGATACGCAGTATTTT.

V is TRBV12-3 or TRBV12-4 and J is TRBJ1-5, with D possibly TRBD1 on 6 matching bases. V was pared by 6 bases and J by 6 bases, with 12 bases between. The CDR3 totals 13 residues. The CDR3 sequence: CASSDTGSQPQHF. CDR3 nucleotide sequence: TGTGCCAGCAGCGACACAGGGTCTCAGCCCCAGCATTTT.

In its sample, this clonotype was seen many times. This chain uses TRBV7-8 with TRBJ2-3, with D maybe TRBD2 (7 bases). With 0 bases removed from V and 2 bases from J, the gap between germline ends came to 12 bases. The CDR3 runs 16 residues. Looked up from germline, CDR1 is SGHVS and CDR2 is FQNEAQ. CDR3 sequence: CASSLATGGDTDTQYF. The CDR3 nucleotides read TGTGCCAGCAGCTTAGCTACGGGGGGCGACACAGATACGCAGTATTTT.

The J gene is TRBJ2-1, the V gene TRBV20-1; weak D call: TRBD1 (5 bases). Germline CDR1 reads DFQATT; CDR2 reads SNEGSKA (reference sequence). V was clipped by 6 bases and J by 0 bases, with 12 bases between them. This CDR3 has 14 amino acids. The CDR3 region has the DNA TGCAGTGCGGAAGTGGGGCGCTCCTACAATGAGCAGTTCTTC. This encodes CSAEVGRSYNEQFF.

This clonotype was picked up a small number of times. This chain connects TRBV7-3 to TRBJ2-1; D possibly matches TRBD1 or TRBD2 (5 bases each). Trimming cost V 2 bases and J 4 bases, with 12 bases left between them. Germline CDR1 is SGHTA and CDR2 is FQGTGA. CDR3 length: 15 amino acids. CDR3 loop: CASSLGGTIYNEQFF. CDR3 DNA: TGTGCCAGCAGCTTAGGTGGGACCATATACAATGAGCAGTTCTTC.

This clonotype was seen more than once but under ten times. The chain links TRBV10-3 to TRBJ2-7, with 9 bases identical to TRBD2. V lost 6 bases, J lost 0 bases, and 12 bases stayed unmatched. CDR3 length: 17 amino acids. The germline V gene has CDR1 ENHRY and CDR2 SYGVKD. Written as DNA, the CDR3 is TGTGCCATCAGCTCCATACTAGCGGGCGAACACTCCTACGAGCAGTACTTC. This gives the protein CAISSILAGEHSYEQYF.

This clonotype was observed a handful of times. The chain uses TRBV5-1 and TRBJ1-2, with 8 bases aligning to TRBD1. CDR1 and CDR2 from the germline V gene are SGHRS and YFSETQ. The CDR3 runs 12 residues. Germline trimming cut 3 bases from V and 10 bases from J; bases unmatched to any gene: 5. The CDR3 nucleotides read TGCGCCAGCAGCTGGGGGACAGGAGACTACACCTTC. It encodes CASSWGTGDYTF.

Ten or more counts support this clonotype. This sequence joins TRBV7-2 and TRBJ2-7; D is unresolved. V lost 1 base and J lost 0, with 7 bases in between. The germline V gene has CDR1 SGHTA and CDR2 FQGNSA. The CDR3 is 14 amino acids. CDR3: CASSLVGSSYEQYF. CDR3 bases: TGTGCCAGCAGCTTAGTTGGCAGCTCCTACGAGCAGTACTTC.

This clonotype was recorded a few times. V is TRBV28 and J is TRBJ2-5; no definite D call. CDR1 and CDR2 (germline): MDHEN, SYDVKM. The V and J ends lost 8 bases and 5 bases respectively, with 12 bases between them. This CDR3 comprises 12 residues. The CDR3 DNA reads TGTGCCAGCCGGAAGGGTGGGGAGACCCAGTACTTC. Amino acids: CASRKGGETQYF.

The chain recombines TRBV3-1 with TRBJ2-3, with 7 nucleotides matching TRBD2. CDR1 is LGHDT and CDR2 is YNNKEL in the germline V gene (reference sequence). Trimming took 3 bases from V and 0 from J; bases not matched to a gene: 0. There are 14 residues in the CDR3. As DNA, the CDR3 is TGTGCCAGCAGCCAGCGGGGGAGCACAGATACGCAGTATTTT. Translating it yields CASSQRGSTDTQYF.

The rearrangement uses TRBV15 and TRBJ1-1, with TRBD1 matching over 8 bases. Germline V CDR1 and CDR2: LNHNV, YYDKDF (reference sequence). The V gene end was trimmed by 5 bases and the J gene end by 7 bases; junction bases not matched to a gene: 9. The length of the CDR3 is 14 residues. The CDR3 sequence is CATSRRQGTSEAFF. Written as DNA, the CDR3 is TGTGCCACCAGCCGGAGACAGGGGACGAGTGAAGCTTTCTTT.

The chain uses TRBV24-1 and TRBJ2-4; D unclear. Germline-derived CDR1 and CDR2 are KGHDR and SFDVKD. V shed 1 base and J shed 10 bases, with 4 bases lying between them. The CDR3 is made up of 11 amino acids. The CDR3 bases are TGTGCCACCAGTGATTTTGGGATTCAGTACTTC. It codes for CATSDFGIQYF.

This chain connects TRBV20-1 to TRBJ2-7; the D gene is possibly TRBD2 (6 bases). Germline loops: CDR1 DFQATT, CDR2 SNEGSKA (reference sequence). The CDR3 is 14 amino acids. Trimming cost V 5 bases and J 3 bases, with 17 bases left between them. As DNA, the CDR3 is TGCAGTGCTGCCCTGAGTCGGGGGAGCTACGAGCAGTACTTC. It encodes CSAALSRGSYEQYF.

This clonotype was observed a few times. J is TRBJ2-7 and V is TRBV3-1, with TRBD1 identical over 8 bases. Germline CDR1 reads LGHDT; CDR2 reads YNNKEL (reference sequence). The trim removed 1 base at V and 2 bases at J, leaving 1 base unmatched. This CDR3 spans 14 amino acids. Written as DNA, the CDR3 is TGTGCCAGCAGCCAAGCGGACAGGGCCTACGAGCAGTACGTC. As protein: CASSQADRAYEQYV.

In this sample, this clonotype turned up a few times. V and J are TRBV6-5 and TRBJ2-7; tentatively, D is TRBD1 or TRBD2 (5 bases each). The CDR3 runs 15 residues. In germline, CDR1 is MNHEY, CDR2 SVGAGI. V was cut by 2 bases and J by 0 bases, with 11 bases left in between. CDR3: CASSYDPGSSYEQYF. The CDR3 DNA is TGTGCCAGCAGTTACGACCCAGGGAGCTCCTACGAGCAGTACTTC.

This clonotype was counted between two and nine times. The CDR3 sequence is CATSDRTGGTDTQYF. The CDR3 DNA sequence: TGTGCCACCAGTGACCGGACAGGAGGCACAGATACGCAGTATTTT. V and J are TRBV24-1 and TRBJ2-3, with 7 bases matching TRBD1. From germline, CDR1 is KGHDR and CDR2 SFDVKD. Trimming at V came to 4 bases and at J to 1 base, leaving 4 bases not matched to a gene. CDR3 size: 15 residues.